These T cell receptor beta chains were read from a single sample in a study of long-term antiretroviral therapy in people with HIV. This table comes from immunoSEQ multiplex PCR, and its TCRdb copy is limited to in-frame clones, with some not included. The data show tens of thousands of clones, more than 70% seen once. This material consisted of unsorted PBMCs, taken 2.4 years after starting antiretroviral therapy. The origin of the receptors is a man between 40 and 49 years old with HIV. Both conserved end residues are part of each CDR3. D genes are given only for firm matches. The size of a clone is reported for some rows only, either as once, few or many, or as a class for expanded clones.

CDR3 length: 11; clone size: NA; J gene: TRBJ1-4; V gene: TRBV20-1; D gene: NA; CDR3 protein: CSARDFPKLFF; CDR3 DNA: TGCAGTGCTAGAGATTTCCCAAAACTGTTTTTT
CDR3 length: 13; clone size: few; J gene: TRBJ2-5; V gene: TRBV10-3; D gene: TRBD2; CDR3 protein: CAISDRGGETQYF; CDR3 DNA: TGTGCCATCAGTGATCGGGGGGGGGAGACCCAGTACTTC
CDR3 length: 12; clone size: NA; J gene: TRBJ1-2; V gene: TRBV28; D gene: NA; CDR3 protein: CASSLLSRGYTF; CDR3 DNA: TGTGCCAGCAGCCTCTTGAGTCGTGGCTACACCTTC
CDR3 length: 15; clone size: few; J gene: TRBJ2-7; V gene: TRBV6-5; D gene: NA; CDR3 protein: CASSYGSNPSYEQYF; CDR3 DNA: TGTGCCAGCAGTTACGGTTCTAATCCCTCCTACGAGCAGTACTTC
CDR3 length: 16; clone size: NA; J gene: TRBJ2-7; V gene: TRBV9; D gene: TRBD1; CDR3 protein: CASSTSRTGGWDEQYF; CDR3 DNA: TGTGCCAGCAGCACATCCAGGACAGGGGGGTGGGACGAGCAGTACTTC
CDR3 length: 14; clone size: NA; J gene: TRBJ1-4; V gene: TRBV2; D gene: TRBD1; CDR3 protein: CASRAGGRGEKLFF; CDR3 DNA: TGTGCCAGCAGGGCAGGGGGCAGAGGGGAAAAACTGTTTTTT
CDR3 length: 13; clone size: NA; J gene: TRBJ1-1; V gene: TRBV14; D gene: NA; CDR3 protein: CASSDIISTEAFF; CDR3 DNA: TGTGCCAGCAGCGACATTATCTCCACTGAAGCTTTCTTT
CDR3 length: 14; clone size: NA; J gene: TRBJ1-1; V gene: TRBV5-1; D gene: TRBD1; CDR3 protein: CASSIDRGNTEAFF; CDR3 DNA: TGCGCCAGCAGCATCGACAGGGGGAACACTGAAGCTTTCTTT
CDR3 length: 15; clone size: few; J gene: TRBJ1-5; V gene: TRBV27; D gene: TRBD1; CDR3 protein: CASSPEVTGGQPQHF; CDR3 DNA: TGTGCCAGCAGTCCGGAGGTAACAGGGGGCCAGCCCCAGCATTTT
CDR3 length: 15; clone size: NA; J gene: TRBJ1-2; V gene: TRBV6-5; D gene: TRBD1; CDR3 protein: CASSAPNRGRYGYTF; CDR3 DNA: TGTGCCAGCAGTGCACCTAACAGGGGCCGCTATGGCTACACCTTC
CDR3 length: 14; clone size: NA; J gene: TRBJ2-3; V gene: TRBV6-4; D gene: NA; CDR3 protein: CASSDSDSTDTQYF; CDR3 DNA: TGTGCCAGCAGTGACTCGGACAGCACAGATACGCAGTATTTT
CDR3 length: 14; clone size: NA; J gene: TRBJ2-7; V gene: TRBV7-2; D gene: NA; CDR3 protein: CASSSGLYSYEQYF; CDR3 DNA: TGTGCCAGCAGCTCCGGACTCTACTCCTACGAGCAGTACTTC
CDR3 length: 15; clone size: few; J gene: TRBJ1-2; V gene: TRBV6-6; D gene: TRBD1; CDR3 protein: CASSPGQGPYYGYTF; CDR3 DNA: TGTGCCAGCAGTCCAGGACAGGGTCCCTACTATGGCTACACCTTC
CDR3 length: 14; clone size: once; J gene: TRBJ2-7; V gene: TRBV6-5; D gene: NA; CDR3 protein: CASSPYPARDEQYF; CDR3 DNA: TGTGCCAGCAGTCCCTACCCTGCCAGAGACGAGCAGTACTTC
CDR3 length: 14; clone size: NA; J gene: TRBJ1-2; V gene: TRBV6-1; D gene: NA; CDR3 protein: CASSEALTVYGYTF; CDR3 DNA: TGTGCCAGCAGTGAAGCCTTGACAGTCTATGGCTACACCTTC
CDR3 length: 15; clone size: NA; J gene: TRBJ1-4; V gene: TRBV18; D gene: TRBD1; CDR3 protein: CASSPSGQGYEKLFF; CDR3 DNA: TGTGCCAGCTCACCCTCGGGACAGGGTTATGAAAAACTGTTTTTT
CDR3 length: 17; clone size: NA; J gene: TRBJ1-5; V gene: TRBV28; D gene: NA; CDR3 protein: CASSLVGGAGRNQPQHF; CDR3 DNA: TGTGCCAGCAGTTTAGTCGGAGGGGCAGGGCGGAATCAGCCCCAGCATTTT
CDR3 length: 12; clone size: NA; J gene: TRBJ2-3; V gene: TRBV28; D gene: NA; CDR3 protein: CASETVTDTQYF; CDR3 DNA: TGTGCCAGCGAAACAGTCACAGATACGCAGTATTTT
CDR3 length: 21; clone size: once; J gene: TRBJ2-6; V gene: TRBV4-3; D gene: TRBD2; CDR3 protein: CASSQEAEWGLNSAGANVLTF; CDR3 DNA: TGCGCCAGCAGCCAAGAAGCCGAGTGGGGACTAAACTCTGCTGGGGCCAACGTCCTGACTTTC
CDR3 length: 14; clone size: NA; J gene: TRBJ2-7; V gene: TRBV27; D gene: NA; CDR3 protein: CASSPGTTNNEQYF; CDR3 DNA: TGTGCCAGCAGTCCGGGAACAACTAATAACGAGCAGTACTTC
CDR3 length: 16; clone size: NA; J gene: TRBJ2-2; V gene: TRBV7-2; D gene: TRBD2; CDR3 protein: CASSAGLAGVTGELFF; CDR3 DNA: TGTGCCAGCAGCGCGGGACTAGCGGGAGTCACCGGGGAGCTGTTTTTT
CDR3 length: 16; clone size: once; J gene: TRBJ2-2; V gene: TRBV4-1; D gene: NA; CDR3 protein: CASSQDLTVSTGELFF; CDR3 DNA: TGCGCCAGCAGCCAAGATCTGACAGTCAGCACCGGGGAGCTGTTTTTT
CDR3 length: 13; clone size: NA; J gene: TRBJ1-1; V gene: TRBV5-4; D gene: NA; CDR3 protein: CASGFSGGTEAFF; CDR3 DNA: TGTGCCAGCGGATTTTCGGGGGGAACTGAAGCTTTCTTT
CDR3 length: 17; clone size: NA; J gene: TRBJ2-1; V gene: TRBV7-9; D gene: NA; CDR3 protein: CASSPVNVSGTYNEQFF; CDR3 DNA: TGTGCCAGCAGCCCGGTGAACGTCAGCGGCACCTACAATGAGCAGTTCTTC
CDR3 length: 13; clone size: NA; J gene: TRBJ2-3; V gene: TRBV6-4; D gene: NA; CDR3 protein: CASSDRATDTQYF; CDR3 DNA: TGTGCCAGCAGTGACAGGGCCACAGATACGCAGTATTTT
CDR3 length: 14; clone size: NA; J gene: TRBJ2-7; V gene: TRBV7-2; D gene: NA; CDR3 protein: CASSLATGPYEQYF; CDR3 DNA: TGTGCCAGCAGCTTAGCCACCGGACCCTACGAGCAGTACTTC
CDR3 length: 15; clone size: NA; J gene: TRBJ2-3; V gene: TRBV9; D gene: NA; CDR3 protein: CASSVDIGRTDTQYF; CDR3 DNA: TGTGCCAGCAGCGTAGATATCGGACGCACAGATACGCAGTATTTT
CDR3 length: 13; clone size: few; J gene: TRBJ2-7; V gene: TRBV5-4; D gene: NA; CDR3 protein: CASSHTGDDEQYF; CDR3 DNA: TGTGCCAGCAGCCATACGGGGGACGACGAGCAGTACTTC
CDR3 length: 14; clone size: NA; J gene: TRBJ2-3; V gene: TRBV10-3; D gene: TRBD1; CDR3 protein: CAISIDRGRDTQYF; CDR3 DNA: TGTGCCATCAGCATTGACAGGGGGCGAGATACGCAGTATTTT
CDR3 length: 16; clone size: NA; J gene: TRBJ2-2; V gene: TRBV9; D gene: NA; CDR3 protein: CASSVETAANTGELFF; CDR3 DNA: TGTGCCAGCAGCGTAGAAACAGCAGCTAACACCGGGGAGCTGTTTTTT
CDR3 length: 12; clone size: NA; J gene: TRBJ2-7; V gene: TRBV19; D gene: NA; CDR3 protein: CATGLATGEQYF; CDR3 DNA: TGTGCCACGGGGCTAGCGACGGGCGAGCAGTACTTC
CDR3 length: 17; clone size: NA; J gene: TRBJ2-1; V gene: TRBV7-9; D gene: TRBD2; CDR3 protein: CASTSTAGTRAWGEQFF; CDR3 DNA: TGTGCCAGCACCTCAACCGCCGGGACTAGAGCCTGGGGTGAGCAGTTCTTC
CDR3 length: 14; clone size: NA; J gene: TRBJ1-6; V gene: TRBV19; D gene: TRBD1; CDR3 protein: CASSRDSLNSPLHF; CDR3 DNA: TGTGCCAGTAGCAGGGACAGCCTCAATTCACCCCTCCACTTT
CDR3 length: 14; clone size: NA; J gene: TRBJ1-1; V gene: TRBV30; D gene: TRBD1; CDR3 protein: CAWSPGTGVTEAFF; CDR3 DNA: TGTGCCTGGAGTCCCGGGACAGGGGTCACTGAAGCTTTCTTT
CDR3 length: 15; clone size: NA; J gene: TRBJ2-3; V gene: TRBV14; D gene: NA; CDR3 protein: CASSQEARITDTQYF; CDR3 DNA: TGTGCCAGCAGCCAAGAGGCACGGATCACAGATACGCAGTATTTT
CDR3 length: 14; clone size: NA; J gene: TRBJ1-4; V gene: TRBV7-2; D gene: NA; CDR3 protein: CASSFSQANEKLFF; CDR3 DNA: TGTGCCAGCAGCTTCTCCCAGGCTAATGAAAAACTGTTTTTT
CDR3 length: 15; clone size: few; J gene: TRBJ2-5; V gene: TRBV11-2; D gene: TRBD2; CDR3 protein: CASSLISGGQETQYF; CDR3 DNA: TGTGCCAGCAGCTTAATATCGGGGGGACAAGAGACCCAGTACTTC
CDR3 length: 12; clone size: NA; J gene: TRBJ2-3; V gene: TRBV13; D gene: NA; CDR3 protein: CASSSSTDTQYF; CDR3 DNA: TGTGCCAGCAGCTCTAGCACAGATACGCAGTATTTT
CDR3 length: 14; clone size: medium-sized; J gene: TRBJ2-7; V gene: TRBV5-1; D gene: NA; CDR3 protein: CASSATQGSYEQYF; CDR3 DNA: TGCGCCAGCAGCGCCACACAGGGATCCTACGAGCAGTACTTC
CDR3 length: 14; clone size: NA; J gene: TRBJ1-2; V gene: TRBV7-9; D gene: NA; CDR3 protein: CASSLTDPADGYTF; CDR3 DNA: TGTGCCAGCAGCTTAACGGACCCGGCCGATGGCTACACCTTC
CDR3 length: 14; clone size: NA; J gene: TRBJ2-7; V gene: TRBV6-6; D gene: TRBD1; CDR3 protein: CASSSRDRDYEQYF; CDR3 DNA: TGTGCCAGCAGTTCACGGGACAGGGACTACGAGCAGTACTTC
CDR3 length: 14; clone size: NA; J gene: TRBJ2-7; V gene: TRBV11-2; D gene: NA; CDR3 protein: CASSLGTRVYEQYF; CDR3 DNA: TGTGCCAGCAGCTTAGGGACGAGGGTTTACGAGCAGTACTTC
CDR3 length: 14; clone size: NA; J gene: TRBJ2-3; V gene: TRBV5-1; D gene: NA; CDR3 protein: CASSPSSAVDTQYF; CDR3 DNA: TGCGCCAGCAGCCCCTCCTCTGCGGTAGATACGCAGTATTTT
CDR3 length: 11; clone size: NA; J gene: TRBJ2-7; V gene: TRBV5-6; D gene: NA; CDR3 protein: CASSQSYEQYF; CDR3 DNA: TGTGCCAGTAGCCAGTCCTACGAGCAGTACTTC
CDR3 length: 15; clone size: NA; J gene: TRBJ2-2; V gene: TRBV5-4; D gene: NA; CDR3 protein: CASSLVQGNTGELFF; CDR3 DNA: TGTGCCAGCAGCTTGGTGCAGGGGAACACCGGGGAGCTGTTTTTT
CDR3 length: 11; clone size: NA; J gene: TRBJ2-7; V gene: TRBV20-1; D gene: NA; CDR3 protein: CSVPQDLGQYF; CDR3 DNA: TGCAGTGTTCCACAGGATCTCGGGCAGTACTTC
CDR3 length: 12; clone size: NA; J gene: TRBJ1-1; V gene: TRBV29-1; D gene: NA; CDR3 protein: CSTQEALKGAFF; CDR3 DNA: TGCAGCACCCAAGAGGCCTTAAAGGGGGCTTTCTTT
CDR3 length: 14; clone size: NA; J gene: TRBJ2-3; V gene: TRBV5-1; D gene: NA; CDR3 protein: CASSLGQGLNTQYF; CDR3 DNA: TGCGCCAGCAGCTTGGGGCAGGGTCTAAATACGCAGTATTTT
CDR3 length: 14; clone size: NA; J gene: TRBJ2-7; V gene: TRBV11-2; D gene: NA; CDR3 protein: CASSLSPGTDEQYF; CDR3 DNA: TGTGCCAGCAGCTTAAGTCCAGGGACGGACGAGCAGTACTTC
CDR3 length: 17; clone size: NA; J gene: TRBJ2-2; V gene: TRBV14; D gene: TRBD2; CDR3 protein: CASSHRLAGINTGELFF; CDR3 DNA: TGTGCCAGCAGCCACCGACTAGCGGGGATCAACACCGGGGAGCTGTTTTTT
CDR3 length: 16; clone size: NA; J gene: TRBJ2-2; V gene: TRBV19; D gene: NA; CDR3 protein: CASSLWGQKNTGELFF; CDR3 DNA: TGTGCCAGTAGTCTCTGGGGGCAGAAGAACACCGGGGAGCTGTTTTTT
CDR3 length: 13; clone size: NA; J gene: TRBJ1-5; V gene: TRBV29-1; D gene: NA; CDR3 protein: CSVEKGEGQPQHF; CDR3 DNA: TGCAGCGTTGAAAAGGGGGAGGGTCAGCCCCAGCATTTT
CDR3 length: 16; clone size: NA; J gene: TRBJ2-3; V gene: TRBV9; D gene: TRBD1; CDR3 protein: CASSAGQGAFSDTQYF; CDR3 DNA: TGTGCCAGCAGCGCCGGACAGGGGGCTTTTTCAGATACGCAGTATTTT
CDR3 length: 16; clone size: NA; J gene: TRBJ2-2; V gene: TRBV4-1; D gene: NA; CDR3 protein: CASSPTVQMNTGELFF; CDR3 DNA: TGCGCCAGCAGCCCCACGGTCCAGATGAACACCGGGGAGCTGTTTTTT
CDR3 length: 16; clone size: NA; J gene: TRBJ2-5; V gene: TRBV6-1; D gene: TRBD2; CDR3 protein: CASSVHSGGAQETQYF; CDR3 DNA: TGTGCCAGCAGTGTCCACAGCGGGGGGGCACAGGAGACCCAGTACTTC
CDR3 length: 15; clone size: NA; J gene: TRBJ2-5; V gene: TRBV7-9; D gene: NA; CDR3 protein: CASSLGREVGETQYF; CDR3 DNA: TGTGCCAGCAGCTTAGGGAGGGAGGTCGGAGAGACCCAGTACTTC
CDR3 length: 13; clone size: NA; J gene: TRBJ1-5; V gene: TRBV6-5; D gene: NA; CDR3 protein: CASSYDGDQPQHF; CDR3 DNA: TGTGCCAGCAGTTATGATGGGGATCAGCCCCAGCATTTT
CDR3 length: 16; clone size: NA; J gene: TRBJ2-7; V gene: TRBV4-1; D gene: TRBD1; CDR3 protein: CASSQPGTGGEGEQYF; CDR3 DNA: TGCGCCAGCAGCCAGCCCGGGACAGGGGGCGAAGGCGAGCAGTACTTC